This T cell receptor beta chain was sequenced in a study of T cell repertoires in cytomegalovirus infection. Study-level background: Both CMV infection and a matching HLA type were indicated by public TCR beta signatures.

This clonotype was observed a few times. Its specificity is unknown. The study's findings and limits: There were carriers of CMV plus the relevant HLA, and cumulative public TCR beta family frequency identified them. CMV-specific TCR beta clonotypes restricted by HLA-C dominated the ex vivo response.

TCRdb analysed the reads with MiXCR anew, one entry per CDR3 protein. The sample has approximately 89,000 distinct CDR3 sequences; roughly a quarter are singletons. The V and J ends lost 6 bases and 6 bases, in that order; junction bases with no gene match: 16. This CDR3 has 17 residues. V usage is TRBV12-3 or TRBV12-4 and J usage is TRBJ2-3; TRBD2 matches 9 bases. This specimen consisted of CD8+ T cells from cultured PBMCs, obtained from culture after CMV antigen stimulation. The receptor comes from a human donor in good health (CMV status not recorded). Some clones in this sample may be carry-over from other donors' samples. CDR3 bases: TGTGCCAGCAGCCGCATTAGCGGGGGCTCCGGGTACGATACGCAGTATTTT. Its protein is CASSRISGGSGYDTQYF.